This record concerns one T cell receptor beta chain sequence. The germline gene is not matched at one end of the junction; a read error may be the cause. Generated by immunoSEQ multiplex PCR, the TCRdb table keeps only in-frame clones and is missing some. The sample yields about 81,000 clones, approximately 90% seen once. Looked up from germline, CDR1 is SSHAT and CDR2 is FNYEAQ (reference sequence). CDR3 length: 16 residues. The sample is drawn from a study of OX40 agonist ivuxolimab in advanced cancers. The TCR comes from an adult with an advanced solid tumor such as melanoma, head and neck, liver or kidney cancer. The chain is built from TRBV7-7 and TRBJ2-5, with a tentative D call TRBD1 (6 bases). The starting material was CD4+ or CD8+ T cells sorted from blood, obtained in a trial of the OX40 agonist ivuxolimab. This CDR3 reads CASSQGSGAPLETQYF. CDR3 bases: TGTGCTAGCAGCCAAGGATCAGGGGCACCCCTAGAGACCCAGTACTTC.